This T cell receptor beta chain was sequenced for a study of blood T cell repertoires in COVID-19. Study at large: The cDNA or gDNA used as material had been derived from T cells, B-cell-depleted T cells, or PBMCs.

Ages ranged from about 18 to 100 years, with residence in about two dozen US areas. Participants' reported clinical history set cohort assignment. The study counted Cohort 3 donors as recovered given two negative PCRs, clearance, or symptom resolution. CDR1 is MDHEN and CDR2 is SYDVKM in the germline V gene. V was trimmed by 6 bases and J by 8 bases, leaving 16 bases between them. The CDR3 spans 14 residues. The method was immunoSEQ multiplex PCR; TCRdb's version includes in-frame clones alone and lacks a portion of them. This sample has around 240,000 clones, with approximately 85% found just once. Sequencing input: PBMCs or T cells enriched from blood (not recorded which). The chain employs TRBV28 and TRBJ1-4; a possible D gene is TRBD1 (6 bases). The sequence derives from a woman between 50 and 59 years old who had recovered from COVID-19. CDR3 residues: CASSRPGVREKLFF. In nucleotides, the CDR3 is TGTGCCAGCAGCCGGCCAGGGGTTCGGGAAAAACTGTTTTTT.